This TCR beta chain derives from a study of monozygotic twins with inflammatory bowel disease. From its re-call of the 5' RACE reads, TCRdb lists each CDR3 protein once, without DNA. Recorded for this sample: more than 300,000 distinct CDR3 sequences. CDR3 length: 16 residues. Germline lookup yields CDR1 MNHEY and CDR2 SVGAGI. J is TRBJ2-7 and V is TRBV6-5; TCRdb designates TRBD1, a call that cannot be tested without DNA. The receptor was derived from a human donor with ulcerative colitis or Crohn's disease, or a healthy co-twin of an affected twin (not recorded which). The sequencing input was blood. The CDR3 reads CASSYSGQARSYEQYF.